The present T cell receptor beta chain was sequenced within a study of T cells in narcolepsy. Whole-study results and caveats: HCRT-specific and TRIB2-specific autoreactive clonotypes appeared among same-patient CSF and blood CD4+ clonotypes.

The germline CDR1 and CDR2 sequences are GTSNPN and SVGIG (reference sequence). CDR3 length: 15 amino acids. Trimming removed 4 bases from V and 4 bases from J; junction bases left unmatched: 10. Points on this clone: Its antigen is undetermined.

Measured with immunoSEQ multiplex PCR; TCRdb has only the in-frame clones, and not every one. The data contain 32,000 or so clones, roughly 80% of them seen just once; the ten biggest clones take up roughly 3.8%. The V call is TRBV30, the J call TRBJ1-5; the match to TRBD1 covers 7 bases. This TCR was recovered from a human donor in good health. Sequenced sample: memory (CD45RA-) CD4+ T cells from blood. CDR3 residues: CAWKVGGSGNQPQHF. As DNA, the CDR3 is TGTGCCTGGAAGGTAGGGGGCTCTGGGAATCAGCCCCAGCATTTT.